This T cell receptor (beta chain) was profiled in a study of blood T cells in healthy people across ages. Next came a second PCR, run for about 7 to 12 cycles, which used a sample-barcoded 5' primer along with a J-beta primer mix. Through a template-switch adaptor with 12 random nucleotides, each cDNA molecule received a tag. In TCRdb, the 5' RACE reads were re-called with MiXCR into one record per CDR3 protein. The sample consists of 550,000 to 650,000 distinct CDR3 sequences, 25% to 35% of them appearing once. This CDR3 has 16 amino acids. Per germline, CDR1 PRHDT and CDR2 FYEKMQ (reference sequence). The V and J ends lost 4 bases and 0 bases, in that order; junction bases with no gene match: 6. This clonotype was observed a single time.

What was sequenced was blood. V and J are TRBV13 and TRBJ1-3; the match to TRBD1 covers 7 bases. The clonotype comes from a woman aged 80 or older in good health. The CDR3 coding sequence is TGTGCCAGCAGCTCCAGACAGGGAGCCTCTGGAAACACCATATATTTT. Protein: CASSSRQGASGNTIYF.